This T cell receptor (beta chain) originates from a study of cytomegalovirus exposure and HLA in healthy donors. Study-level results: Being productive about 87% or about 30% of the time was typical of most TCR beta V segments in an earlier analysis.

This clone was counted a few times. Antigen specificity is unknown. 13 Jbeta primers and 60 Vbeta primers were used for the PCR. TCRdb keeps only in-frame clones here, not all; method: immunoSEQ multiplex PCR. The table shows roughly 100,000 clones, with over 60% occurring only once. The CDR3 extends over 14 amino acids. The V segment lost 6 bases and the J segment 4 bases; nucleotides outside the gene matches: 7. Looked up from germline, CDR1 is SGHTA and CDR2 is FQGTGA. Donors were ostensibly healthy at sampling, although undocumented immune exposures were probable. The sequence was collected from a woman between 50 and 59 years old in good health and CMV-seropositive. Sequencing used PBMCs. This chain joins TRBV7-3 and TRBJ1-1, with 8 bases aligning to TRBD1. The DNA of the CDR3 is TGTGCCAGCAGTACTAGACAGGGGATCACTGAAGCTTTCTTT. Translation gives CASSTRQGITEAFF. Combining the CDR3 with reference TRBV7-3 and TRBJ1-1 gives the whole variable domain GAGVSQTPSNKVTEKGKYVELRCDPISGHTALYWYRQSLGQGPEFLIYFQGTGAADDSGLPNDRFFAVRPEGSVSTLKIQRTERGDSAVYLCASSTRQGITEAFFGQGTRLTVV.